Listed below are T cell receptor beta chains from one sample, sequenced in a study of T cells in localized non-small cell lung cancer. Data came from immunoSEQ multiplex PCR; TCRdb stores just in-frame clones and leaves some out. This table holds 130,000 or so clones, around 92% found once. Specimen: peripheral blood, collected before any cancer treatment. The receptor source for this set is a female donor over 55 with stage I lung adenocarcinoma. Both conserved end residues are part of each CDR3. A D gene is named only where the DNA matches it firmly. Not all rows give a size; the values are once, few, many and, for expanded clones, a class.

CDR3nt	CDR3aa	d_gene	abundance	v_gene	j_gene
TGTGCCAGCAGTTTGTCTAGCGGGAGCTACAATGAGCAGTTCTTC	CASSLSSGSYNEQFF	TRBD2	NA	TRBV27	TRBJ2-1
TGTGCCAGCATGGACGCGTCTGGACAGAACACCGGGGAGCTGTTTTTT	CASMDASGQNTGELFF	NA	NA	TRBV2	TRBJ2-2
TGTGCCAGCAGCGTAGTTGCGGGAGGGACCGGGGAGCTGTTTTTT	CASSVVAGGTGELFF	TRBD2	NA	TRBV9	TRBJ2-2
TGTGCCAGCTCACCATCGGCAGGGGGCTCCTACAATGAGCAGTTCTTC	CASSPSAGGSYNEQFF	TRBD1	NA	TRBV18	TRBJ2-1
TGTGCCAGCAGCTTTACTAGCGGGAGAGGAGGTCCAGATACGCAGTATTTT	CASSFTSGRGGPDTQYF	TRBD2	once	TRBV7-3	TRBJ2-3
TGTGCCAGCAGTTACTCACTAGACGGGGCCAACTATGGCTACACCTTC	CASSYSLDGANYGYTF	NA	NA	TRBV6-5	TRBJ1-2
TGTGCCAGCAGTGTATTTCAGGCTGGGGGCGAGCAGTACTTC	CASSVFQAGGEQYF	NA	NA	TRBV6-1	TRBJ2-7
TGTGCCAGCAGGCTCGCCGGGGGGGATGAGCAGTTCTTC	CASRLAGGDEQFF	TRBD2	NA	TRBV5-4	TRBJ2-1
TGTGCCAGCAGTTACGCGCCTAATCAGGGAATCTACGAGCAGTACTTC	CASSYAPNQGIYEQYF	NA	NA	TRBV6-5	TRBJ2-7
TGTGCCAGCAGCTTGGTGGCGGGAAGCTCCTACGAGCAGTACTTC	CASSLVAGSSYEQYF	NA	NA	TRBV5-4	TRBJ2-7
TGTGCCAGCAGCCCCGAGGGTGGAGCCAAAAACATTCAGTACTTC	CASSPEGGAKNIQYF	NA	NA	TRBV13	TRBJ2-4
TGTGCCTGGGCCATGACTCGGGTCCAAGGCAGTGGGTATACGCAGTATTTT	CAWAMTRVQGSGYTQYF	NA	once	TRBV30	TRBJ2-3
TGCAGCGTTGAGAGCGGAAACACCATATATTTT	CSVESGNTIYF	NA	NA	TRBV29-1	TRBJ1-3
TGTGCCAGCAGAGGGACCGCGAGAGTGGGTTATGGCTACACCTTC	CASRGTARVGYGYTF	NA	NA	TRBV27	TRBJ1-2
TGTGCCAGCAGCCCCCGATCTAGCGGGAGGGATACGCAGTATTTT	CASSPRSSGRDTQYF	TRBD2	many	TRBV7-9	TRBJ2-3
TGTGCCAGCAGGGAGGGGGCCTTGGGCAATCAGCCCCAGCATTTT	CASREGALGNQPQHF	TRBD1	NA	TRBV27	TRBJ1-5
TGTGCCAGCAAGACCGAGGGGGCCCCTGGAAACACCATATATTTT	CASKTEGAPGNTIYF	TRBD1	NA	TRBV2	TRBJ1-3
TGTGCCAGCAGCCAACCGGCGGGACTAGCGGGAGATAATGAGCAGTTCTTC	CASSQPAGLAGDNEQFF	TRBD2	NA	TRBV14	TRBJ2-1
TGTGCCTGGAGTGTACCGGCGGGATATGAAGCTTTCTTT	CAWSVPAGYEAFF	NA	few	TRBV30	TRBJ1-1
TGTGCCAGCAGACCCGGGACTAGCGGAGCCGGGGAGCTGTTTTTT	CASRPGTSGAGELFF	TRBD2	NA	TRBV27	TRBJ2-2
TGTGCCAGCAGCGTAGGTAGGAACCGAGAGACCCAGTACTTC	CASSVGRNRETQYF	NA	NA	TRBV9	TRBJ2-5
TGTGCCAGCAGCGATGCAGGGCAGTCTGGGGCCAACGTCCTGACTTTC	CASSDAGQSGANVLTF	NA	few	TRBV9	TRBJ2-6
TGTGCCAGCAATTCCCAGCCTCAAGAGACCCAGTACTTC	CASNSQPQETQYF	NA	NA	TRBV2	TRBJ2-5